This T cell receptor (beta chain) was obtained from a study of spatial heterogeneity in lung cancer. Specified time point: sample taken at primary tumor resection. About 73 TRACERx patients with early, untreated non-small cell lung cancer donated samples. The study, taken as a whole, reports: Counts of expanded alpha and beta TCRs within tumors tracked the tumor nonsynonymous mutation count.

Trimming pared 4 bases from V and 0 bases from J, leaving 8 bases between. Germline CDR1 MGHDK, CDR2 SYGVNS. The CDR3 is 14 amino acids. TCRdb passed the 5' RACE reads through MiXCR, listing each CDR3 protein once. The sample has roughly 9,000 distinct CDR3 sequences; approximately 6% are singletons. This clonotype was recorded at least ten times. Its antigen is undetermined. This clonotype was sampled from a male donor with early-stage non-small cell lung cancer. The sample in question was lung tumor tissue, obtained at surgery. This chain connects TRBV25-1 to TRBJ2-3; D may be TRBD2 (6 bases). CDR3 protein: CASSGLASTDTQYF. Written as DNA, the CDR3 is TGTGCCAGCAGTGGGCTAGCGAGCACAGATACGCAGTATTTT. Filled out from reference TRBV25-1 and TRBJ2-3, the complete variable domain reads EADIYQTPRYLVIGTGKKITLECSQTMGHDKMYWYQQDPGMELHLIHYSYGVNSTEKGDLSSESTVSRIRTEHFPLTLESARPSHTSQYLCASSGLASTDTQYFGPGTRLTVL.